The clone carrying this T cell receptor (beta chain) was seen repeatedly, ten times or more. Its cognate antigen is unknown. This entry belongs to a study of T cells in Graves' hyperthyroidism and ophthalmopathy. Findings and limits, study-wide: Researchers found most expanded thyroid clonotypes above 0.001 in blood as well.

The TCR beta CDR3 regions underwent amplification using RNA transcripts as the source. TCR CDR3 regions were first amplified by RT-PCR with HTBI primers. TCRdb recomputed calls from the multiplex PCR reads with MiXCR, one row per CDR3 protein. This table holds about 360,000 distinct CDR3 sequences, roughly 13% found once. Stable Graves' hyperthyroidism denoted no ophthalmopathy progression over 18 months. Hyperthyroidism had been newly diagnosed in patients aged 18 to 65, and its duration was under 2 months. The CDR3 consists of 13 residues. V lost 5 bases and J 0 bases, leaving 8 bases between the germline ends. Germline V CDR1 and CDR2: SGHAT, FQNNGV.

The TCR sequence derives from a woman in her late teens or twenties with Graves' hyperthyroidism. The sequenced material came from blood. The rearrangement links TRBV11-2 to TRBJ2-7; D is undetermined. Written as DNA, the CDR3 is TGTGCCAGCAGCCAACACAGCTCCTACGAGCAGTACTTC. Its protein product is CASSQHSSYEQYF.